This TCR beta chain was identified during a study of HIV-infected patients and healthy controls. All unsorted peripheral T cells were captured because whole blood was used without fractionation. In its sample, this clonotype was seen many times. The antigen is not known. cDNA was made from around 0.5 ug RNA using alpha and beta constant primers. Each of the alpha and beta chains got its own library through chain-specific third strand synthesis with indices. TCRdb ran MiXCR on the 5' RACE reads and lists one entry per CDR3 protein. Of around 8,200 distinct CDR3 sequences in the sample, about 9% were seen once. Study observations and caveats: Healthy control repertoires had roughly threefold more distinct CDR3s than untreated HIV+ repertoires, and higher Shannon diversity.

Trimming shortened V by 3 bases and J by 5 bases, and 11 bases separated the two germline ends. CDR1 and CDR2 from the germline V gene are MGHDK and SYGVNS. This CDR3 has 13 amino acids. V usage is TRBV25-1 and J usage is TRBJ2-7; D gene unclear. The material sequenced was blood, taken before antiretroviral therapy. The sequence came from an adult with HIV infection. This chain's CDR3 is CASSESLGNEQYF. CDR3 DNA: TGTGCCAGCAGTGAGTCCCTAGGCAACGAGCAGTACTTC.